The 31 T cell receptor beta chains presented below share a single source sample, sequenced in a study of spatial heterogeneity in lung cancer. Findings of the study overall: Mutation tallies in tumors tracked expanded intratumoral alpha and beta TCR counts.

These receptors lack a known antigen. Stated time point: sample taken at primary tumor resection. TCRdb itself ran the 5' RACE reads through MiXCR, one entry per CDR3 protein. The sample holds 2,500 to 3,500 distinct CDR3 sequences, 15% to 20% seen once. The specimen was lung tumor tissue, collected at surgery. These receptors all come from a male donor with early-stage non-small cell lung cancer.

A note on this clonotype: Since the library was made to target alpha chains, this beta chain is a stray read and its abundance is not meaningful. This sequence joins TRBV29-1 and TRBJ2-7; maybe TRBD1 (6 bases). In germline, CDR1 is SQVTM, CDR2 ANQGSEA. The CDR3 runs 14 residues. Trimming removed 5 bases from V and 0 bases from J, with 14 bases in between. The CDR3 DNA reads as TGCAGCGTTCCTGACAGGTCCGCCTCCTACGAGCAGTACTTC. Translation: CSVPDRSASYEQYF.

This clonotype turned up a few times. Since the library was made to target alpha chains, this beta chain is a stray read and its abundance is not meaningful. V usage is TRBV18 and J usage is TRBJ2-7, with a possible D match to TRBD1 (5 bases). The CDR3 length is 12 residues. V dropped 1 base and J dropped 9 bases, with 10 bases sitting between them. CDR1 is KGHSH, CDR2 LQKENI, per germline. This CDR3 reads CASSPLRDRQYF. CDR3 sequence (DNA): TGTGCCAGCTCACCACTCAGGGATCGGCAGTACTTC.

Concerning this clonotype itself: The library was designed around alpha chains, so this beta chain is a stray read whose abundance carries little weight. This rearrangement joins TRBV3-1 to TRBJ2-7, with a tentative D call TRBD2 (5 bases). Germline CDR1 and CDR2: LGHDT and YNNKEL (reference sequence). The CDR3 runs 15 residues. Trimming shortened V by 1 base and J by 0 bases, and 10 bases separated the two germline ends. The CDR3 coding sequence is TGTGCCAGCAGCCAAGCCTTGGGGAGCTCCTACGAGCAGTACTTC. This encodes CASSQALGSSYEQYF.

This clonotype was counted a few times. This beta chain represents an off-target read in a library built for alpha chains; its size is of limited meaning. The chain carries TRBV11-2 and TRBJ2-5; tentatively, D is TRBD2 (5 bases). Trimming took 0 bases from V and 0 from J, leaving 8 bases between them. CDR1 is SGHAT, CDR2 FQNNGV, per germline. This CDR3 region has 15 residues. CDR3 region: CASSLETGYQETQYF. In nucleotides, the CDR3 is TGTGCCAGCAGCTTAGAGACGGGGTACCAAGAGACCCAGTACTTC.

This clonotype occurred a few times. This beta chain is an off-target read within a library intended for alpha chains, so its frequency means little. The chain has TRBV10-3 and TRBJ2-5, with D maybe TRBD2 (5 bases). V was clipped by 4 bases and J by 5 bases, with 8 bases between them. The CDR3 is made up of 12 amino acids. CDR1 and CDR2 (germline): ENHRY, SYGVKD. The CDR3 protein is CAISGTGETQYF. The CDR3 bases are TGTGCCATCAGTGGGACGGGGGAGACCCAGTACTTC.

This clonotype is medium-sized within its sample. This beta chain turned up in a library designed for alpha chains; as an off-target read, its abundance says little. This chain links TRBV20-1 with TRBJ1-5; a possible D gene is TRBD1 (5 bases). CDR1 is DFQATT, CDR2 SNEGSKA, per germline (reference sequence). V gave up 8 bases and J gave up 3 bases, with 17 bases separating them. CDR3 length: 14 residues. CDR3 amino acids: CSSQAGTDNQPQHF. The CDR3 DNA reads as TGCAGTTCCCAAGCCGGGACGGACAATCAGCCCCAGCATTTT.

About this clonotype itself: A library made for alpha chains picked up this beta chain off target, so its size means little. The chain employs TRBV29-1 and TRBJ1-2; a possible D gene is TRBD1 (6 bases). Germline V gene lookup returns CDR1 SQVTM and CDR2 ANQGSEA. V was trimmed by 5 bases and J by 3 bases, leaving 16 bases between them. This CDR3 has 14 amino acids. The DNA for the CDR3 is TGCAGCGTTCCAACGTACAGGGCCCACTATGGCTACACCTTC. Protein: CSVPTYRAHYGYTF.

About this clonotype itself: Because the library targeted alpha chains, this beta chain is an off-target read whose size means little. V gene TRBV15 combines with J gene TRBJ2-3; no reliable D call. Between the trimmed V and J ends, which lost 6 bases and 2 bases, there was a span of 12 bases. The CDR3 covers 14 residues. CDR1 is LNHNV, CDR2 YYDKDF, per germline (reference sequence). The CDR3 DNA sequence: TGTGCCACCAGTAGTCGGATACTCACAGATACGCAGTATTTT. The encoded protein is CATSSRILTDTQYF. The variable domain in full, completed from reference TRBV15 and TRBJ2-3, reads DAMVIQNPRYQVTQFGKPVTLSCSQTLNHNVMYWYQQKSSQAPKLLFHYYDKDFNNEADTPDNFQSRRPNTSFCFLDIRSPGLGDTAMYLCATSSRILTDTQYFGPGTRLTVL.

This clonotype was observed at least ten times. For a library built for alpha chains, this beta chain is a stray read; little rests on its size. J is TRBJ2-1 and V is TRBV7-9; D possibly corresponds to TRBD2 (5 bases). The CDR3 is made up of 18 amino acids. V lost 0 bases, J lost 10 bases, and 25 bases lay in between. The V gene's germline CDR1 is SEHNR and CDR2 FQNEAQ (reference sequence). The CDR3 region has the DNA TGTGCCAGCAGCTTAGCGATTCTGAGACTCGGGGTGATAGGAGAGCAGTTCTTC. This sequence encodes CASSLAILRLGVIGEQFF.

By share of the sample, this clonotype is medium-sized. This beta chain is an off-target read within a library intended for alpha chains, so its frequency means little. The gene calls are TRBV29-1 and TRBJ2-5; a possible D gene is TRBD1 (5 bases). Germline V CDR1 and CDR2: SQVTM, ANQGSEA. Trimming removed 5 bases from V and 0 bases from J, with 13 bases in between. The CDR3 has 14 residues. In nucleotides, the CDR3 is TGCAGCGTTACAGGTGATGGGTACCAAGAGACCCAGTACTTC. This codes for CSVTGDGYQETQYF. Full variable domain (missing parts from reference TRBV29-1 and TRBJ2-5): SAVISQKPSRDICQRGTSLTIQCQVDSQVTMMFWYRQQPGQSLTLIATANQGSEATYESGFVIDKFPISRPNLTFSTLTVSNMSPEDSSIYLCSVTGDGYQETQYFGPGTRLLVL.

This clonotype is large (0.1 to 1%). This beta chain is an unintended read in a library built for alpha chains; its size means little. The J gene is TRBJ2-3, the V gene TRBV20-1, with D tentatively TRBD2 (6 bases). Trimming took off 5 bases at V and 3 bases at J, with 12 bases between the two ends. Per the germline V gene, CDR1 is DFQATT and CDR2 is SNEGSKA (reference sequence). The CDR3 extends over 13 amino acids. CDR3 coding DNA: TGCAGTGCTGGGGCTAGCGTGACAGATACGCAGTATTTT. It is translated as CSAGASVTDTQYF.

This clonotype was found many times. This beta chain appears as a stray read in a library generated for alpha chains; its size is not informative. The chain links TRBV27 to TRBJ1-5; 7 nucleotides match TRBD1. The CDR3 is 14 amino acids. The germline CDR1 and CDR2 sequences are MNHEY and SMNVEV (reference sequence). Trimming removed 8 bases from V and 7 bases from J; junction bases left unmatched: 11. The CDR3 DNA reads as TGTGCCAGCGGGAGAACAGGGGCCGGGCAGCCCCAGCATTTT. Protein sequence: CASGRTGAGQPQHF.

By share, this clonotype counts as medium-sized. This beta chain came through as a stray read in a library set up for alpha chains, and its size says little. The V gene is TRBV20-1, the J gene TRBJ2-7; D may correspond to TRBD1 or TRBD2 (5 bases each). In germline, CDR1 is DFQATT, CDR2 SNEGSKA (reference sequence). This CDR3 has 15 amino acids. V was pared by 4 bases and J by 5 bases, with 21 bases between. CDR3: CSATRSRAGSNEQYF. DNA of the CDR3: TGCAGTGCTACCAGAAGCCGGGCAGGGAGTAACGAGCAGTACTTC.

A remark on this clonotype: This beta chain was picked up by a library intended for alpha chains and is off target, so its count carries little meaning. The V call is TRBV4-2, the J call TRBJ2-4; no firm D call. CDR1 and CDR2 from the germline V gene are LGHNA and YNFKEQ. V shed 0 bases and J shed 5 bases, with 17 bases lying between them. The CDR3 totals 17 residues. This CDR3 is CASSQDPPGSSQNIQYF. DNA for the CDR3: TGTGCCAGCAGCCAAGATCCCCCGGGCTCATCCCAAAACATTCAGTACTTC.

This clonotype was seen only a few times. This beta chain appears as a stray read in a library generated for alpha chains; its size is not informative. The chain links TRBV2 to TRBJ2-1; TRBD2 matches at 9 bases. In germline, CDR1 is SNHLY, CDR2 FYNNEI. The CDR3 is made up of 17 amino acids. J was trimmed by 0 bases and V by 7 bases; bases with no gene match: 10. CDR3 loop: CASITYSGGYSYNEQFF. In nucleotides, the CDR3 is TGTGCCAGCATTACCTATAGCGGGGGATACTCCTACAATGAGCAGTTCTTC.

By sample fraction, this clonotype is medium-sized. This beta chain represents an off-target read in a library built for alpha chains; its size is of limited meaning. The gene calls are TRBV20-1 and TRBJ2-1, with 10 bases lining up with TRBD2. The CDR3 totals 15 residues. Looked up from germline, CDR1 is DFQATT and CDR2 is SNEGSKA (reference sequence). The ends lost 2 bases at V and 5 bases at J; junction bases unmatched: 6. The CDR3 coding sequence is TGCAGTGCTAGACAACTAGCGGGGACGAACAATGAGCAGTTCTTC. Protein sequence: CSARQLAGTNNEQFF.

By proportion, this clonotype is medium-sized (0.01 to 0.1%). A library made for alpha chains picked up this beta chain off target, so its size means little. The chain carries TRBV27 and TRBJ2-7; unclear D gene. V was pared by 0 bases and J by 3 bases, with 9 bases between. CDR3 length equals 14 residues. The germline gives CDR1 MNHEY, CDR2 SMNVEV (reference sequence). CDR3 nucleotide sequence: TGTGCCAGCAGTTTATCCCGGACCGGCTACGAGCAGTACTTC. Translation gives CASSLSRTGYEQYF.

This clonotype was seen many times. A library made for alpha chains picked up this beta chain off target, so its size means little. DNA for the CDR3: TGTGCCATCAGTGGAAGGGATCCCTACGAGCAGTACTTC. This sequence encodes CAISGRDPYEQYF. The V and J genes are TRBV10-3 and TRBJ2-7, with D hard to call. Trimming cost V 4 bases and J 2 bases, with 9 bases left between them. This CDR3 region has 13 residues. Germline V gene lookup returns CDR1 ENHRY and CDR2 SYGVKD.

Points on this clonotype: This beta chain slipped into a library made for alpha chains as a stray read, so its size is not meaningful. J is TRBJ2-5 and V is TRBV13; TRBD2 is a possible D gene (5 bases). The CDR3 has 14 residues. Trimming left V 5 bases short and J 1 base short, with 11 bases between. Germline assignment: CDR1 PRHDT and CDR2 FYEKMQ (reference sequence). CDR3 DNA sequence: TGTGCCAGCAGCCCCGGACTGGGCCAAGAGACCCAGTACTTC. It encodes CASSPGLGQETQYF.

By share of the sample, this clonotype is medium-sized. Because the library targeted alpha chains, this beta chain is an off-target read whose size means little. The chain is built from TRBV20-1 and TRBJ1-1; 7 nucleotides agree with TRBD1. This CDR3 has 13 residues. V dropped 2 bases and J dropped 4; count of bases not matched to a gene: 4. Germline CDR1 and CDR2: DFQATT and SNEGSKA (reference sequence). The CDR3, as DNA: TGCAGTGCTAGAAAGCCAGGGGGCACTGAAGCTTTCTTT. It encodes CSARKPGGTEAFF.

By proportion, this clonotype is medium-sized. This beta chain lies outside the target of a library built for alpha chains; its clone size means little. The CDR3: CASSLVQATDTQYF. Written as DNA, the CDR3 is TGTGCCAGCAGCTTAGTGCAGGCGACAGATACGCAGTATTTT. This chain uses TRBV7-2 with TRBJ2-3; no definite D call. This CDR3 contains 14 residues. Trimming removed 1 base at V and 3 bases at J, with 8 bases between. CDR1 and CDR2 (germline): SGHTA, FQGNSA.

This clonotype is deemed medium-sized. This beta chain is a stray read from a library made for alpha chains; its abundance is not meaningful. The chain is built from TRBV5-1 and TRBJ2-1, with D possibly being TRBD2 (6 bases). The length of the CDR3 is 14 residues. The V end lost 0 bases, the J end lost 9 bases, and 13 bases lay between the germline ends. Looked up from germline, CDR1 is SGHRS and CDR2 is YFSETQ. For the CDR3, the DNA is TGCGCCAGCAGCTTGGTTGACGGGAGAGGTGAGCAGTTCTTC. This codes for CASSLVDGRGEQFF. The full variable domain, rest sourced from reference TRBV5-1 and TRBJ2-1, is KAGVTQTPRYLIKTRGQQVTLSCSPISGHRSVSWYQQTPGQGLQFLFEYFSETQRNKGNFPGRFSGRQFSNSRSEMNVSTLELGDSALYLCASSLVDGRGEQFFGPGTRLTVL.

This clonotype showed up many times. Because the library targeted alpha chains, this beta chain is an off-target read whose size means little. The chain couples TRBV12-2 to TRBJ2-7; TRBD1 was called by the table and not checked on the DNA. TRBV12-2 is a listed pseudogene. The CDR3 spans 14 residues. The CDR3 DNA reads TGTGCAAGTCGCCCGATCCGGGGGCACAGGGGTTTTTGCTTC. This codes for CASRPIRGHRGFCF.

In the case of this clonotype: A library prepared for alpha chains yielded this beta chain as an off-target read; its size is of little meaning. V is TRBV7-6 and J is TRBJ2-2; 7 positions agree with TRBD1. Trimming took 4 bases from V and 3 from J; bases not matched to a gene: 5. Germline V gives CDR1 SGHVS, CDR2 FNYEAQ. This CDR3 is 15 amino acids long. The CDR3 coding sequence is TGTGCCAGCAGCTCAGACAGGGCTTACACCGGGGAGCTGTTTTTT. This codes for CASSSDRAYTGELFF.

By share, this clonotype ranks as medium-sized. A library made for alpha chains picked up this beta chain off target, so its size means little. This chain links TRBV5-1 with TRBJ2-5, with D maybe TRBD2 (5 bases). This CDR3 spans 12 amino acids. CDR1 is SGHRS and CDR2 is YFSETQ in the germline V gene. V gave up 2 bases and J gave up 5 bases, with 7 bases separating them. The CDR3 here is CASSFGGETQYF. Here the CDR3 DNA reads TGCGCCAGCAGCTTTGGAGGCGAGACCCAGTACTTC.

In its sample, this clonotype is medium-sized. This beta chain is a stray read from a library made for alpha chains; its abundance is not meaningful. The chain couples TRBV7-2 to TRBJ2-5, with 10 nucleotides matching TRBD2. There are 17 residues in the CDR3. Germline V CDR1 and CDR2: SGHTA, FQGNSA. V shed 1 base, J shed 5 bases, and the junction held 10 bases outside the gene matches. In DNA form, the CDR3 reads TGTGCCAGCAGCTTAGGGGCTCTAGCGGGAGTCGGGGAGACCCAGTACTTC. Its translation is CASSLGALAGVGETQYF.

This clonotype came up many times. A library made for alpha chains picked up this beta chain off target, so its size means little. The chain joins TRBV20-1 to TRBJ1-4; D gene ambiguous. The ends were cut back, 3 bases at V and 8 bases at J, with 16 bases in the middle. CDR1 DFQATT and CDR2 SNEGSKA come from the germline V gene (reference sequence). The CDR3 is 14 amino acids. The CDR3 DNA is TGCAGTGCTAGTGCTGGGAACGGAAACGAAAAACTGTTTTTT. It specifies CSASAGNGNEKLFF.

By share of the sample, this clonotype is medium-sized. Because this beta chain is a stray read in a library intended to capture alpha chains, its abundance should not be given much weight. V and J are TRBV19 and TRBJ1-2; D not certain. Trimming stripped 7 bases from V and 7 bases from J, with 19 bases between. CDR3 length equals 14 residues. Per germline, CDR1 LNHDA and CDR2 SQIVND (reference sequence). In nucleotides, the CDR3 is TGTGCCAGTACCCGGGAGAAGATGGGCTCTGGCTACACCTTC. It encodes CASTREKMGSGYTF.

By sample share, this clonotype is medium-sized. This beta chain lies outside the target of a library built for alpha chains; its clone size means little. This chain's CDR3 is CSARDRRIAGVPEETQYF. CDR3 in DNA: TGCAGTGCTAGAGATCGAAGAATAGCGGGGGTACCGGAAGAGACCCAGTACTTC. The rearrangement uses TRBV20-1 and TRBJ2-5; 9 positions agree with TRBD2. V lost 0 bases to trimming and J lost 3 bases; unmatched junction nucleotides: 14. Germline V lookup: CDR1 DFQATT, CDR2 SNEGSKA (reference sequence). The CDR3 runs 18 residues.

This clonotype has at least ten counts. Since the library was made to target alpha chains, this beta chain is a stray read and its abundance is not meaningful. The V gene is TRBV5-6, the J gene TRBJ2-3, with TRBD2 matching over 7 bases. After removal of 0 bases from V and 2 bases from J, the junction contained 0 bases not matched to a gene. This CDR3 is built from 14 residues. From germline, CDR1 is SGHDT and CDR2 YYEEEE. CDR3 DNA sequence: TGTGCCAGCAGCTTGGGGGACTACACAGATACGCAGTATTTT. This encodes CASSLGDYTDTQYF.

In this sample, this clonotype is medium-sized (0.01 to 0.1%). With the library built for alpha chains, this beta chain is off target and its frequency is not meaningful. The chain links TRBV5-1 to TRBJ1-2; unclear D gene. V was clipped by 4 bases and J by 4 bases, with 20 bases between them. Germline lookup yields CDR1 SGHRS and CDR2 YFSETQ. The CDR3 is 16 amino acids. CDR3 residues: CASSPEGALGIYGYTF. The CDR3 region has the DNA TGCGCCAGCAGCCCGGAAGGCGCCTTGGGAATCTATGGCTACACCTTC.